The sequence of this T cell receptor (beta chain) was determined in a study of CD8 T cells in Susac syndrome. Random hexamers were used to reverse transcribe roughly 0.45 to 1 ug of RNA. The amplification used immunoSEQ multiplex PCR on TCR beta CDR3; it spanned 54 Vbeta and 13 Jbeta. TCRdb ran MiXCR on the immunoSEQ multiplex PCR reads and lists one entry per CDR3 protein. The table has approximately 260,000 distinct CDR3 sequences, about 96% seen once; the top ten hold under 0.12%. J was trimmed by 2 bases and V by 2 bases; bases with no gene match: 7. Germline lookup yields CDR1 DFQATT and CDR2 SNEGSKA (reference sequence). The CDR3 has 17 amino acids.

Sequencing was performed on CD4+ T cells from PBMCs. The TCR originated in a human donor with Susac syndrome. This sequence joins TRBV20-1 and TRBJ2-3, with 13 bases lining up with TRBD2. The CDR3 is CSARSRLAGGPTDTQYF. CDR3 sequence (DNA): TGCAGTGCTAGATCGCGACTAGCGGGAGGCCCCACAGATACGCAGTATTTT.